The present T cell receptor (beta chain) was sequenced within a study of neurological immune-mediated disorders. The CDR3 has 15 amino acids. Germline assignment: CDR1 DFQATT and CDR2 SNEGSKA (reference sequence). Trimming left V 2 bases short and J 2 bases short, with 12 bases between. This clonotype was seen ten or more times. In Maryland, USA, blood bank volunteers were the healthy controls. The starting material, 2 million PBMCs stored at -80 C, gave rise to the unsorted libraries. TCRdb analysed the 5' RACE reads with MiXCR anew, one entry per CDR3 protein. Among more than 70,000 distinct CDR3 sequences listed, roughly 15% were seen once.

The sequencing input was PBMCs. V gene TRBV20-1 combines with J gene TRBJ1-4; weak D call: TRBD1 (6 bases). The sequence came from a woman aged 40 to 49 in good health. The CDR3 spells CSARPRGATNEKLFF. The CDR3 region has the DNA TGCAGTGCTAGACCCAGGGGCGCGACTAATGAAAAACTGTTTTTT.